Below, 2 T cell receptor beta chains from the same sample are listed, as sequenced in a study of blood T cell repertoires in COVID-19. Method: immunoSEQ multiplex PCR; TCRdb's copy keeps in-frame clones and lacks some. The sample gives tens of thousands of clones, about 85% of which show up once; about 14% is in the top ten. Sequencing input: peripheral blood. Source of these receptors: a human donor with acute or convalescent COVID-19. The donor label of this sample is uncertain.

Turning to this clone: A read error may produce the germline difference seen at one junction end. The sample holds other DNA sequences that translate to the same CDR3. The chain combines TRBV13 with TRBJ2-1; TRBD1 aligns across 10 bases. This CDR3 is 15 amino acids long. Germline assignment: CDR1 PRHDT and CDR2 FYEKMQ (reference sequence). CDR3 in amino acids: CASSLGTGVGNEQFF. CDR3 nucleotides: TGTGCCAGCAGCCTAGGGACAGGGGTGGGCAATGAGCAGTTCTTC. Combining the CDR3 with reference TRBV13 and TRBJ2-1 gives the whole variable domain AAGVIQSPRHLIKEKRETATLKCYPIPRHDTVYWYQQGPGQDPQFLISFYEKMQSDKGSIPDRFSAQQFSDYHSELNMSSLELGDSALYFCASSLGTGVGNEQFFGPGTRLTVL.

This chain uses TRBV28 with TRBJ1-1, with D tentatively TRBD1 (5 bases). The CDR3 extends over 17 amino acids. From germline, CDR1 is MDHEN and CDR2 SYDVKM. V was shortened by 2 bases and J by 1 base, with 17 bases between the two germline ends. CDR3 DNA sequence: TGTGCCAGCAGTTTACACTTAAGCGGGACGGGGAACACTGAAGCTTTCTTT. Its translation: CASSLHLSGTGNTEAFF.